These 14 T cell receptor beta chains came from one sample sequenced in a study of control samples from healthy donors and cancer patients. Here immunoSEQ multiplex PCR was the method, and the copy in TCRdb shows in-frame clones only, minus some. The sample holds about 98,000 clones, about 80% seen once. Sequencing input: blood. The receptors here all came from a woman in her 30s in good health.

This chain connects TRBV2 to TRBJ1-1; D is unclear. Germline V lookup: CDR1 SNHLY, CDR2 FYNNEI. This CDR3 has 14 residues. Deletions cut 2 bases from V and 5 bases from J, with 12 bases between. The CDR3 coding sequence is TGTGCCAGCAGTGAAATCGGGGATCGGACTGAAGCTTTCTTT. It yields the protein CASSEIGDRTEAFF.

The gene calls are TRBV6-2 or TRBV6-3 and TRBJ1-5, with a possible D match to TRBD1 (6 bases). CDR1 and CDR2 from the germline V gene are MNHEY and SVGEGT. Trimming took 0 bases from V and 6 from J, leaving 12 bases between them. This CDR3 is built from 15 residues. The CDR3 loop is CASSYSAGAAQPQHF. CDR3 nucleotide sequence: TGTGCCAGCAGTTACTCGGCGGGGGCTGCTCAGCCCCAGCATTTT.

V and J are TRBV5-1 and TRBJ2-1; the D gene is possibly TRBD1 (6 bases). Deletions cut 4 bases from V and 10 bases from J, with 24 bases between. The CDR3 loop spans 16 amino acids. Germline assignment: CDR1 SGHRS and CDR2 YFSETQ. CDR3 residues: CASSPGGGERFKEQFF. The CDR3 DNA is TGCGCCAGCAGCCCAGGTGGGGGCGAGAGGTTTAAGGAGCAGTTCTTC.

This rearrangement joins TRBV7-2 to TRBJ1-5; TRBD1 is a possible D gene (6 bases). The CDR3 totals 13 residues. Germline CDR1 and CDR2: SGHTA and FQGNSA. The V end was cut by 5 bases, the J end by 6 bases, with 11 bases between. The CDR3 sequence is CASSPQGVQPQHF. The CDR3 DNA follows: TGTGCCAGCAGCCCACAGGGCGTTCAGCCCCAGCATTTT.

The chain is built from TRBV30 and TRBJ1-3; D is undetermined. Trimming took 4 bases from V and 2 from J, leaving 9 bases between them. Germline CDR1 and CDR2: GTSNPN and SVGIG (reference sequence). The CDR3 sequence is 13 residues long. The CDR3 DNA follows: TGTGCCTGGATCGAAAGGGCTGGAAACACCATATATTTT. It codes for CAWIERAGNTIYF.

The chain joins TRBV5-1 to TRBJ2-3; the match to TRBD2 covers 7 bases. The CDR3 runs to 17 residues. The trim removed 5 bases at V and 1 base at J, leaving 13 bases unmatched. CDR1 SGHRS and CDR2 YFSETQ come from the germline V gene. The CDR3 is CASSSDPTGGGTDTQYF. The CDR3 nucleotides are TGCGCCAGCAGTTCCGACCCGACGGGGGGAGGCACAGATACGCAGTATTTT.

CDR3 loop: CASSPRGQSYSPLHF. Written as DNA, the CDR3 is TGTGCCAGCAGTCCAAGGGGACAGTCCTATTCACCCCTCCACTTT. The V and J genes are TRBV27 and TRBJ1-6, with 7 bases matching TRBD1. J gave up 8 bases and V 5 bases, and 9 bases lay outside the gene matches. There are 15 residues in the CDR3. From germline, CDR1 is MNHEY and CDR2 SMNVEV (reference sequence).

The chain links TRBV5-5 to TRBJ1-6; perhaps TRBD1 as D (5 bases). Germline V gene data show CDR1 as SGHKS and CDR2 as YYEKEE (reference sequence). This CDR3 contains 13 residues. V lost 7 bases and J 5 bases, leaving 10 bases between the germline ends. This chain's CDR3 is CASGDRNNSPLHF. In nucleotides, the CDR3 is TGTGCCAGCGGGGACCGCAATAATTCACCCCTCCACTTT.

V usage is TRBV5-5 and J usage is TRBJ1-5; 7 nucleotides line up with TRBD1. Germline CDR1 is SGHKS and CDR2 is YYEKEE (reference sequence). The V gene end was trimmed by 2 bases and the J gene end by 3 bases; junction bases not matched to a gene: 5. This CDR3 is built from 15 residues. CDR3 coding DNA: TGTGCCAGCAGCTTTAATGAGGGGGCCAATCAGCCCCAGCATTTT. Its translation is CASSFNEGANQPQHF.

The rearrangement links TRBV15 to TRBJ1-6; tentatively, D is TRBD1 (6 bases). The CDR3 covers 13 residues. The germline CDR1 and CDR2 sequences are LNHNV and YYDKDF (reference sequence). V was pared by 1 base and J by 14 bases, with 12 bases between. The CDR3, as DNA: TGTGCCACCAGCAGAGGGGGGGCAGGGTCCCTCCACTTT. Protein product: CATSRGGAGSLHF.

About this clone itself: The sample holds other DNA sequences that translate to the same CDR3. The gene calls are TRBV18 and TRBJ1-6, with D hard to call. This CDR3 spans 15 amino acids. The germline V gene has CDR1 KGHSH and CDR2 LQKENI. V dropped 4 bases and J dropped 1 base, with 8 bases sitting between them. The CDR3 nucleotides read TGTGCCAGCTCACGCGGAAGTTCCTATAATTCACCCCTCCACTTT. Amino acids: CASSRGSSYNSPLHF.

This chain connects TRBV9 to TRBJ2-3; 9 bases fit TRBD2. Germline loops: CDR1 SGDLS, CDR2 YYNGEE. J gave up 4 bases and V 3 bases, and 9 bases lay outside the gene matches. The CDR3 has 16 amino acids. The CDR3 reads CASSARAGGGADTQYF. The CDR3 nucleotides read TGTGCCAGCAGCGCCCGAGCGGGGGGAGGTGCAGATACGCAGTATTTT. Full variable domain (missing parts from reference TRBV9 and TRBJ2-3): DSGVTQTPKHLITATGQRVTLRCSPRSGDLSVYWYQQSLDQGLQFLIQYYNGEERAKGNILERFSAQQFPDLHSELNLSSLELGDSALYFCASSARAGGGADTQYFGPGTRLTVL.

The V gene is TRBV12-5, the J gene TRBJ2-3; the match to TRBD2 covers 8 bases. The V segment lost 5 bases and the J segment 0 bases; nucleotides outside the gene matches: 4. The CDR3 extends over 15 amino acids. Germline V lookup: CDR1 LGHNT, CDR2 FRNRAP. The CDR3 nucleotides are TGTGCTAGTGGTCCCGGACTAGCAAGCACAGATACGCAGTATTTT. This gives the protein CASGPGLASTDTQYF.

V gene TRBV11-3 combines with J gene TRBJ1-1, with unresolved D. Germline V gene data show CDR1 as SGHNT and CDR2 as YENEEA. Between the trimmed V and J ends, which lost 2 bases and 6 bases, there was a span of 4 bases. The CDR3 loop spans 11 amino acids. The CDR3 DNA reads as TGTGCCAGCAGCTTAATATCTGAAGCTTTCTTT. It translates to CASSLISEAFF.